The 32 T cell receptor beta chains presented below share a single source sample, sequenced in a study of CD8 T cell repertoires and HIV-1 epitope variants. The table came from immunoSEQ multiplex PCR; TCRdb's copy has only in-frame clones and leaves some out. The table includes some 100,000 clones, around 67% detected once. Specimen: uncultured baseline CD8+ T cells from peripheral blood mononuclear cells (PBMCs). The receptors here all came from a male donor with HIV.

The chain is built from TRBV11-2 and TRBJ2-7; 7 bases match TRBD1. Germline V gene data show CDR1 as SGHAT and CDR2 as FQNNGV. The V gene end was trimmed by 5 bases and the J gene end by 1 base; junction bases not matched to a gene: 5. This CDR3 has 14 amino acids. The DNA for the CDR3 is TGTGCCAGCAGCGTACAGGGGCAGTCCTACGAGCAGTACTTC. Residues: CASSVQGQSYEQYF.

The chain employs TRBV6-6 and TRBJ2-7; 7 bases agree with TRBD1. CDR1 is MNHNY, CDR2 SVGAGI, per germline (reference sequence). The CDR3 contains 13 residues. After removal of 4 bases from V and 5 bases from J, the junction contained 5 bases not matched to a gene. The CDR3 region is CASSSTGVNEQYF. The CDR3 coding sequence is TGTGCCAGCAGTTCCACAGGGGTGAACGAGCAGTACTTC.

The J gene is TRBJ2-7, the V gene TRBV5-6; TRBD2 matches 14 bases. Losses at the gene ends were 1 base for V and 11 bases for J; bases not matched to a gene: 8. Germline CDR1 and CDR2: SGHDT and YYEEEE. This CDR3 region has 15 residues. The CDR3 sequence: CASSLFLGLAGEKYF. The CDR3 bases are TGTGCCAGCAGCTTGTTTCTGGGACTAGCGGGAGAGAAGTACTTC.

The V call is TRBV4-2, the J call TRBJ2-7; 7 bases agree with TRBD2. The CDR3 has 16 residues. V lost 3 bases, J lost 7 bases, and 15 bases stayed unmatched. The germline V gene has CDR1 LGHNA and CDR2 YNFKEQ. The CDR3: CASSQGRAGRGGEQYF. The CDR3 nucleotides are TGTGCCAGCAGCCAGGGCCGAGCGGGACGGGGTGGGGAGCAGTACTTC.

The gene calls are TRBV7-8 and TRBJ2-3; D gene uncertain. Trimming removed 0 bases at V and 2 bases at J, with 6 bases between. This CDR3 has 14 amino acids. CDR1 is SGHVS and CDR2 is FQNEAQ in the germline V gene. The CDR3 loop is CASSLAPSTDTQYF. The CDR3, as DNA: TGTGCCAGCAGCTTAGCGCCGTCCACAGATACGCAGTATTTT.

This chain uses TRBV19 with TRBJ2-2, with D possibly being TRBD1 or TRBD2 (5 bases each). The length of the CDR3 is 15 residues. The germline CDR1 and CDR2 sequences are LNHDA and SQIVND (reference sequence). V was trimmed by 10 bases and J by 2 bases, leaving 17 bases between them. Here the CDR3 reads CATIRPGRNTGELFF. The CDR3 DNA reads as TGTGCCACCATACGCCCAGGGAGAAACACCGGGGAGCTGTTTTTT.

This clone was recorded a few times. The chain combines TRBV19 with TRBJ2-3, with D possibly TRBD1 on 6 matching bases. The CDR3 extends over 13 amino acids. Germline CDR1 LNHDA, CDR2 SQIVND (reference sequence). Trimming left V 4 bases short and J 4 bases short, with 9 bases between. CDR3 nucleotides: TGTGCCAGTAGTACGGACAGACCAGATACGCAGTATTTT. Protein sequence: CASSTDRPDTQYF.

This clone was counted a few times. In nucleotides, the CDR3 is TGTGCCTGGAGTCCGCCACGGACTAGCGGTAAAGAGACCCAGTACTTC. Amino acids: CAWSPPRTSGKETQYF. The chain combines TRBV30 with TRBJ2-5; 10 bases line up with TRBD2. CDR1 is GTSNPN, CDR2 SVGIG, per germline (reference sequence). V was pared by 2 bases and J by 3 bases, with 9 bases of the junction left unmatched. The CDR3 extends over 16 amino acids.

V usage is TRBV7-9 and J usage is TRBJ2-7; D is perhaps TRBD2 (5 bases). Germline V lookup: CDR1 SEHNR, CDR2 FQNEAQ (reference sequence). V was cut by 6 bases and J by 5 bases, with 14 bases left in between. The CDR3 has 13 residues. The DNA for the CDR3 is TGTGCCAGCAGTTATACGGGATACGACGAGCAGTACTTC. Translation: CASSYTGYDEQYF.

The rearrangement uses TRBV6-6 and TRBJ2-7; 7 nucleotides agree with TRBD1. CDR1 and CDR2 (germline): MNHNY, SVGAGI (reference sequence). The trim removed 0 bases at V and 2 bases at J, leaving 4 bases unmatched. The CDR3 runs to 15 residues. CDR3 DNA sequence: TGTGCCAGCAGTTACTCGCTCACAGGGGCCTACGAGCAGTACTTC. As protein: CASSYSLTGAYEQYF.

The chain combines TRBV2 with TRBJ2-3; D possibly corresponds to TRBD1 (5 bases). Germline V gives CDR1 SNHLY, CDR2 FYNNEI. Trimming removed 8 bases from V and 5 bases from J, with 17 bases in between. CDR3 length: 14 amino acids. In DNA form, the CDR3 reads TGTGCCAGCGGGGCCAAAGGACGAGGAGATACGCAGTATTTT. Translated, it gives CASGAKGRGDTQYF.

V and J are TRBV5-6 and TRBJ2-1, with 10 bases fitting TRBD2. The CDR3 sequence is 17 residues long. The junction had 11 bases not matched to a gene; V was cut back by 2 bases and J by 6 bases. Germline-derived CDR1 and CDR2 are SGHDT and YYEEEE. The CDR3 loop reads CASSFSFLAGGSNEQFF. Written as DNA, the CDR3 is TGTGCCAGCAGCTTTAGCTTTTTAGCGGGGGGAAGCAATGAGCAGTTCTTC.

The gene calls are TRBV13 and TRBJ1-2, with 9 bases identical to TRBD1. Unmatched junction bases numbered 12, after V lost 5 bases and J lost 5 bases. CDR1 is PRHDT and CDR2 is FYEKMQ in the germline V gene (reference sequence). This CDR3 region has 16 residues. CDR3 residues: CASSIGTGNSEYGYTF. As DNA, the CDR3 is TGTGCCAGCAGCATCGGGACAGGGAATAGCGAATATGGCTACACCTTC.

This chain links TRBV28 with TRBJ1-1, with TRBD1 as a possible D gene (6 bases). Germline V lookup: CDR1 MDHEN, CDR2 SYDVKM. This CDR3 contains 14 residues. V dropped 5 bases and J dropped 1 base, with 11 bases sitting between them. The CDR3 here is CASSHGQSNTEAFF. The CDR3 bases are TGTGCCAGCAGTCACGGACAGTCGAACACTGAAGCTTTCTTT.

This clone has a single count. V usage is TRBV28 and J usage is TRBJ1-2; D is unresolved. The germline CDR1 and CDR2 sequences are MDHEN and SYDVKM. V lost 8 bases to trimming and J lost 8 bases, with 18 bases between them. This CDR3 is 13 amino acids long. CDR3 sequence reads: CASGPSSPGGYTF. CDR3 DNA: TGTGCCAGCGGACCATCCTCGCCTGGGGGCTACACCTTC.

This clone was observed a few times. The V gene is TRBV2, the J gene TRBJ2-1, with a possible D match to TRBD1 (7 bases). Germline CDR1 reads SNHLY; CDR2 reads FYNNEI. V gave up 6 bases and J gave up 9 bases, with 15 bases separating them. CDR3 size: 13 residues. The CDR3 coding sequence is TGTGCCAGCAGGGGACTTCCAGGGGGTGAGCAGTTCTTC. This gives the protein CASRGLPGGEQFF. Using reference TRBV2 and TRBJ2-1 for the parts outside the CDR3, the full variable domain is EPEVTQTPSHQVTQMGQEVILRCVPISNHLYFYWYRQILGQKVEFLVSFYNNEISEKSEIFDDQFSVERPDGSNFTLKIRSTKLEDSAMYFCASRGLPGGEQFFGPGTRLTVL.

The chain joins TRBV28 to TRBJ2-7; 8 bases agree with TRBD1. V was clipped by 2 bases and J by 4 bases; unmatched bases: 4. Per the germline V gene, CDR1 is MDHEN and CDR2 is SYDVKM. CDR3 length: 14 residues. CDR3 residues: CASSLIRGLYEQYF. Here the CDR3 DNA reads TGTGCCAGCAGTTTAATCAGGGGGCTGTACGAGCAGTACTTC.

The chain recombines TRBV28 with TRBJ1-4; the match to TRBD1 covers 8 bases. The germline V gene has CDR1 MDHEN and CDR2 SYDVKM. This CDR3 has 15 amino acids. Trimming at V came to 1 base and at J to 5 bases, leaving 3 bases not matched to a gene. This CDR3 is CASSLSWTGNEKLFF. The CDR3 DNA follows: TGTGCCAGCAGTTTATCTTGGACAGGGAATGAAAAACTGTTTTTT.

This clone was counted between two and nine times. The chain combines TRBV7-6 with TRBJ1-1; D not certain. Germline CDR1 SGHVS, CDR2 FNYEAQ. V gave up 3 bases and J gave up 4 bases, with 9 bases separating them. This CDR3 region has 13 residues. The CDR3 coding sequence is TGTGCCAGCAGCTTTTTAGGCGGCACTGAAGCTTTCTTT. It encodes CASSFLGGTEAFF.

This sequence joins TRBV28 and TRBJ2-7; 7 positions match TRBD1. Germline-derived CDR1 and CDR2 are MDHEN and SYDVKM. CDR3 length: 14 amino acids. V trimming: 5 bases; J trimming: 7 bases; junction bases outside the gene matches: 11. The CDR3 reads CASSPPRDSREQYF. The CDR3 bases are TGTGCCAGCAGTCCGCCTCGGGACAGTAGAGAGCAGTACTTC. The full variable domain, its missing parts supplied by reference TRBV28 and TRBJ2-7, is DVKVTQSSRYLVKRTGEKVFLECVQDMDHENMFWYRQDPGLGLRLIYFSYDVKMKEKGDIPEGYSVSREKKERFSLILESASTNQTSMYLCASSPPRDSREQYFGPGTRLTVT.

This clone was observed a few times. The rearrangement links TRBV25-1 to TRBJ2-2; TRBD1 matches at 9 bases. Germline V gives CDR1 MGHDK, CDR2 SYGVNS. The CDR3 is made up of 14 amino acids. J was trimmed by 1 base and V by 6 bases; bases with no gene match: 0. The CDR3 sequence: CASRGQGNTGELFF. The CDR3 DNA reads as TGTGCCAGCAGGGGACAGGGGAACACCGGGGAGCTGTTTTTT. Looking up the rest from reference TRBV25-1 and TRBJ2-2 gives the full variable domain: EADIYQTPRYLVIGTGKKITLECSQTMGHDKMYWYQQDPGMELHLIHYSYGVNSTEKGDLSSESTVSRIRTEHFPLTLESARPSHTSQYLCASRGQGNTGELFFGEGSRLTVL.

V is TRBV6-5 and J is TRBJ2-7; 9 bases line up with TRBD1. Trimming at V came to 4 bases and at J to 1 base, leaving 8 bases not matched to a gene. The CDR3 is made up of 16 amino acids. Germline V lookup: CDR1 MNHEY, CDR2 SVGAGI. The CDR3 here is CASSSPGQGESYEQYF. CDR3 nucleotide sequence: TGTGCCAGCAGTTCCCCGGGACAGGGCGAATCCTACGAGCAGTACTTC.

This clone has a handful of counts. The chain combines TRBV29-1 with TRBJ1-1; 7 positions match TRBD1. The junction had 8 bases not matched to a gene; V was cut back by 7 bases and J by 3 bases. CDR1 is SQVTM and CDR2 is ANQGSEA in the germline V gene. The CDR3 is made up of 13 amino acids. This chain's CDR3 is CSGGTDTHTEAFF. The CDR3 DNA sequence: TGCAGCGGCGGGACAGACACTCACACTGAAGCTTTCTTT.

The rearrangement uses TRBV7-8 and TRBJ1-6, with D possibly TRBD1 on 5 matching bases. Germline CDR1 reads SGHVS; CDR2 reads FQNEAQ. V lost 1 base and J 7 bases, leaving 14 bases between the germline ends. The CDR3 totals 16 residues. CDR3 in amino acids: CASSLGRGEGNSPLHF. In nucleotides, the CDR3 is TGTGCCAGCAGCTTAGGGAGGGGTGAAGGGAATTCACCCCTCCACTTT.

The rearrangement links TRBV19 to TRBJ2-7; 8 positions match TRBD2. Germline V lookup: CDR1 LNHDA, CDR2 SQIVND (reference sequence). This CDR3 region has 14 residues. The trim removed 3 bases at V and 2 bases at J, leaving 3 bases unmatched. As DNA, the CDR3 is TGTGCCAGTAGTATTACTAGCGGAACCTACGAGCAGTACTTC. The encoded protein is CASSITSGTYEQYF.

CDR3 in amino acids: CASSATTGTGGLETQYF. The CDR3 bases are TGTGCCAGCAGCGCAACAACCGGGACAGGGGGCTTAGAGACCCAGTACTTC. V is TRBV7-2 and J is TRBJ2-5, with 12 bases fitting TRBD1. This CDR3 spans 17 amino acids. V shed 5 bases and J 4 bases; nucleotides not matched to a gene: 11. CDR1 is SGHTA, CDR2 FQGNSA, per germline.

This clone was counted only a few times. The V gene is TRBV27, the J gene TRBJ1-2; 7 positions match TRBD1. The CDR3 is made up of 14 amino acids. The germline V gene has CDR1 MNHEY and CDR2 SMNVEV (reference sequence). V shed 2 bases and J 4 bases; nucleotides not matched to a gene: 4. The CDR3: CASSLGGQTYGYTF. CDR3 DNA: TGTGCCAGCAGTTTAGGGGGACAGACCTATGGCTACACCTTC.

This chain joins TRBV7-2 and TRBJ2-7; D possibly uses TRBD1 or TRBD2 (5 bases each). CDR1 and CDR2 from the germline V gene are SGHTA and FQGNSA. The CDR3 totals 14 residues. V lost 5 bases, J lost 3 bases, and 14 bases lay in between. Here the CDR3 reads CASSGGPNLYEQYF. The CDR3 bases are TGTGCCAGCAGCGGGGGACCGAACCTCTACGAGCAGTACTTC.

This sequence joins TRBV27 and TRBJ1-2; 7 bases agree with TRBD1. The CDR3 runs 17 residues. The germline V gene encodes CDR1 MNHEY and CDR2 SMNVEV (reference sequence). Trimming at V came to 3 bases and at J to 7 bases, leaving 17 bases not matched to a gene. The CDR3 DNA is TGTGCCAGCAGTTTTGTTAGGGGGCTGGGGGTAGGTGGTGGCTACACCTTC. This translates into CASSFVRGLGVGGGYTF.

This clone was seen a few times. CDR3 sequence (DNA): TGCGCCAGCAGCTTATCCGGGACAGGGGTGGAGACCCAGTACTTC. Encoded protein: CASSLSGTGVETQYF. This chain joins TRBV5-1 and TRBJ2-5, with TRBD1 matching over 10 bases. The trim removed 2 bases at V and 5 bases at J, leaving 6 bases unmatched. This CDR3 comprises 15 residues. In germline, CDR1 is SGHRS, CDR2 YFSETQ.

This sequence joins TRBV7-9 and TRBJ2-7, with TRBD1 matching 9 bases. Germline CDR1 reads SEHNR; CDR2 reads FQNEAQ (reference sequence). The CDR3 consists of 15 residues. Unmatched junction bases numbered 11, after V lost 5 bases and J lost 6 bases. In DNA, the CDR3 is TGTGCCAGCAGCGCCGTACAGGGGGCATCGGGCGAGCAGTACTTC. This translates into CASSAVQGASGEQYF. The complete variable domain, with remaining parts taken from reference TRBV7-9 and TRBJ2-7, reads DTGVSQNPRHKITKRGQNVTFRCDPISEHNRLYWYRQTLGQGPEFLTYFQNEAQLEKSRLLSDRFSAERPKGSFSTLEIQRTEQGDSAMYLCASSAVQGASGEQYFGPGTRLTVT.

The chain has TRBV9 and TRBJ1-4, with 10 bases fitting TRBD1. CDR3 length equals 20 residues. V was clipped by 0 bases and J by 7 bases; unmatched bases: 18. CDR1 is SGDLS and CDR2 is YYNGEE in the germline V gene. The CDR3 bases are TGTGCCAGCAGCGTAGGGTCAAGTGCCACGTGGACAGGGGGTGGTGAAAAACTGTTTTTT. Residues: CASSVGSSATWTGGGEKLFF.